Below, 8 T cell receptor beta chains from the same sample are listed, as sequenced in a study of blood T cell repertoires in COVID-19. The method was immunoSEQ multiplex PCR; TCRdb's version includes in-frame clones alone and lacks a portion of them. The repertoire holds tens of thousands of clones, with roughly nine tenths as singletons. The specimen was peripheral blood. Source of these receptors: a man in his sixties with acute or convalescent COVID-19.

The chain carries TRBV19 and TRBJ1-3; no definite D call. The CDR3 runs 11 residues. CDR1 LNHDA and CDR2 SQIVND come from the germline V gene (reference sequence). V was shortened by 11 bases and J by 0 bases, with 5 bases between the two germline ends. CDR3 sequence (DNA): TGTGCCTCCCTCTCTGGAAACACCATATATTTT. It specifies CASLSGNTIYF.

The chain links TRBV2 to TRBJ1-1; D uncertain. Germline V lookup: CDR1 SNHLY, CDR2 FYNNEI. V was cut by 6 bases and J by 4 bases, with 6 bases left in between. CDR3 length: 11 amino acids. CDR3 sequence: CASSGVTEAFF. CDR3 DNA sequence: TGTGCCAGCAGCGGGGTCACTGAAGCTTTCTTT.

CDR3 DNA sequence: TGTGCCAGCAGCTGGGCTCCCAAAGAAAAACTGTTTTTT. Its translation: CASSWAPKEKLFF. The chain uses TRBV7-2 and TRBJ1-4; D not certain. V lost 4 bases, J lost 8 bases, and 11 bases lay in between. The CDR3 totals 13 residues. In germline, CDR1 is SGHTA, CDR2 FQGNSA.

The chain uses TRBV9 and TRBJ1-5; TRBD1 might be the D (6 bases). The CDR3 has 15 amino acids. The germline V gene has CDR1 SGDLS and CDR2 YYNGEE. V lost 4 bases, J lost 0 bases, and 11 bases lay in between. CDR3 in DNA: TGTGCCAGCAGCAAGTACAGGGATAGCAATCAGCCCCAGCATTTT. Its translation: CASSKYRDSNQPQHF.

V gene TRBV7-2 combines with J gene TRBJ2-5, with a weak D call TRBD2 (5 bases). Trimming took off 4 bases at V and 5 bases at J, with 14 bases between the two ends. CDR3 size: 14 residues. Per the germline V gene, CDR1 is SGHTA and CDR2 is FQGNSA. CDR3 amino acids: CASSSYDTGETQYF. The CDR3 nucleotides read TGTGCCAGCAGCTCATACGACACGGGGGAGACCCAGTACTTC.

The chain couples TRBV29-1 to TRBJ1-2; the match to TRBD1 covers 7 bases. The CDR3 contains 14 residues. Germline CDR1 SQVTM, CDR2 ANQGSEA. The V gene end was trimmed by 7 bases and the J gene end by 5 bases; junction bases not matched to a gene: 13. The CDR3 DNA sequence: TGCAGCGCCCTACTGACAGGGCAAGAATATGGCTACACCTTC. It codes for CSALLTGQEYGYTF.

This chain uses TRBV29-1 with TRBJ2-7; D gene uncertain. This CDR3 contains 12 residues. V lost 7 bases, J lost 5 bases, and 15 bases lay in between. Per the germline V gene, CDR1 is SQVTM and CDR2 is ANQGSEA. The CDR3, as DNA: TGCAGCGCTCGGGTGACGGAAAACGAGCAGTACTTC. This codes for CSARVTENEQYF.

This chain connects TRBV7-9 to TRBJ1-4; D may be TRBD1 (5 bases). This CDR3 contains 15 residues. The ends were cut back, 1 base at V and 8 bases at J, with 14 bases in the middle. The germline gives CDR1 SEHNR, CDR2 FQNEAQ (reference sequence). This CDR3 is CASSLVAGGGEKLFF. CDR3 DNA sequence: TGTGCCAGCAGCTTAGTAGCCGGGGGTGGAGAAAAACTGTTTTTT.